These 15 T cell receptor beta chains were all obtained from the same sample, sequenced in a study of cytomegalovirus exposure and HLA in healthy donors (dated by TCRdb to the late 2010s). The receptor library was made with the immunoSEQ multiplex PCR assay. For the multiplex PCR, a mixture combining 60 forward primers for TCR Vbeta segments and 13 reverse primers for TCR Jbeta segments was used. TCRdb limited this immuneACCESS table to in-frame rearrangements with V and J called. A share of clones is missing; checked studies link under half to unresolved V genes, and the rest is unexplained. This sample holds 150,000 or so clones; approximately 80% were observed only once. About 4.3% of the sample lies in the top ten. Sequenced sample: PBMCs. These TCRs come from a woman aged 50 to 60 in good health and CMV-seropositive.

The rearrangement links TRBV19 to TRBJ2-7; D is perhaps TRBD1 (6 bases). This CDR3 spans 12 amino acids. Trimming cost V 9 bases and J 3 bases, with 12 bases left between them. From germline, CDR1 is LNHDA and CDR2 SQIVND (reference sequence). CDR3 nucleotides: TGTGCCAGAGCACAGGGTGACTACGAGCAGTACTTC. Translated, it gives CARAQGDYEQYF.

DNA of the CDR3: TGTGCCAGCTCACTAACCGGGACAGGGGGCTGGGCCAACGTCCTGACTTTC. Its protein product is CASSLTGTGGWANVLTF. The rearrangement links TRBV18 to TRBJ2-6; TRBD1 agrees at 12 bases. V shed 4 bases and J 5 bases; nucleotides not matched to a gene: 6. The CDR3 contains 17 residues. From germline, CDR1 is KGHSH and CDR2 LQKENI. The full variable domain, with the rest looked up from reference TRBV18 and TRBJ2-6, is NAGVMQNPRHLVRRRGQEARLRCSPMKGHSHVYWYRQLPEEGLKFMVYLQKENIIDESGMPKERFSAEFPKEGPSILRIQQVVRGDSAAYFCASSLTGTGGWANVLTFGAGSRLTVL.

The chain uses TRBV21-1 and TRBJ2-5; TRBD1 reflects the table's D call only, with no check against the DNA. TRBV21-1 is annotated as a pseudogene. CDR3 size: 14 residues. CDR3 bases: TGTGCCAGCAGCAACAGGGGGCGGAAAGAGACCCAGTACTTC. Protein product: CASSNRGRKETQYF.

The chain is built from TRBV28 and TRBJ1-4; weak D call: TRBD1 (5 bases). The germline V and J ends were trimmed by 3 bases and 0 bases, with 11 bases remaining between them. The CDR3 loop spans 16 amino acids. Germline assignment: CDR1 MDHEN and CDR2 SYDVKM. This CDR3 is CASSFSDTPTNEKLFF. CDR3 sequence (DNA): TGTGCCAGCAGTTTCTCGGACACCCCAACTAATGAAAAACTGTTTTTT.

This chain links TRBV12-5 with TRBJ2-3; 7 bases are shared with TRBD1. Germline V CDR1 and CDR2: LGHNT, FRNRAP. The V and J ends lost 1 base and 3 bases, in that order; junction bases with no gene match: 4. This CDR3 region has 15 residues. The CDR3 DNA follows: TGTGCTAGTGGTTTGGGGGGGACAGTTACAGATACGCAGTATTTT. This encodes CASGLGGTVTDTQYF.

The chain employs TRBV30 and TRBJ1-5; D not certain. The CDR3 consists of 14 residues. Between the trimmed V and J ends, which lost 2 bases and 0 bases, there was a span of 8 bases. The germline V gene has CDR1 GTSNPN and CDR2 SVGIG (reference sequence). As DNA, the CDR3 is TGTGCCTGGAGTACAAGTATTAGCAATCAGCCCCAGCATTTT. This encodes CAWSTSISNQPQHF.

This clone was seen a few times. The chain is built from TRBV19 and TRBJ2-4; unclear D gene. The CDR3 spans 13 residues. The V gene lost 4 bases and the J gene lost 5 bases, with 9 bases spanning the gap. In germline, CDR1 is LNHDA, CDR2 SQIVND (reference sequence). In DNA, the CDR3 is TGTGCCAGTAGTACTTCTAGTCAAAACATTCAGTACTTC. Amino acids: CASSTSSQNIQYF.

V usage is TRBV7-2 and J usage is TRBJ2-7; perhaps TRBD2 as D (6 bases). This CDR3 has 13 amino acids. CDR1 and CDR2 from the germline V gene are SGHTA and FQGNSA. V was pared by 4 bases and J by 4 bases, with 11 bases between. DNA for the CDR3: TGTGCCAGCAGCTCATACCGGGGGTACGAGCAGTACTTC. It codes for CASSSYRGYEQYF.

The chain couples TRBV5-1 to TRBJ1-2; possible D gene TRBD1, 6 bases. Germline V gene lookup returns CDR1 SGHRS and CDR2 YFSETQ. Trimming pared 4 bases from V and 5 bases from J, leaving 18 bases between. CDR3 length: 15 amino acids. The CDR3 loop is CASSTWVGQTYGYTF. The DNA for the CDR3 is TGCGCCAGCAGCACCTGGGTCGGACAGACGTATGGCTACACCTTC.

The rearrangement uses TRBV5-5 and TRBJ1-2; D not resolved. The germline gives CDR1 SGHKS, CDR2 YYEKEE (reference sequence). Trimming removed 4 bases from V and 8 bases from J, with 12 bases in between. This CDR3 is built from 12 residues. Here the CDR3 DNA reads TGTGCCAGCAGCCCTACGAATGAGGGCTACACCTTC. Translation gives CASSPTNEGYTF.

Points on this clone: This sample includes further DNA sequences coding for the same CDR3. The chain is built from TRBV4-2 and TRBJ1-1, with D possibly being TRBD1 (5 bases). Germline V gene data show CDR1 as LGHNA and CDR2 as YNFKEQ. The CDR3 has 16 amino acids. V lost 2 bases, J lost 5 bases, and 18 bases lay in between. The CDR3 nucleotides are TGTGCCAGCAGCCAATATTGGGGGGGGAGGAATACTGAAGCTTTCTTT. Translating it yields CASSQYWGGRNTEAFF.

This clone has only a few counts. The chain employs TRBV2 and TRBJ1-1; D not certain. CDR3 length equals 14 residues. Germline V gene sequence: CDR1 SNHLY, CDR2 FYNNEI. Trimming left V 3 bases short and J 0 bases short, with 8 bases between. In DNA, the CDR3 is TGTGCCAGCAGTGATGAGGGTGTGAACACTGAAGCTTTCTTT. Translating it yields CASSDEGVNTEAFF. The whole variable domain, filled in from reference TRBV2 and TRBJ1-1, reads EPEVTQTPSHQVTQMGQEVILRCVPISNHLYFYWYRQILGQKVEFLVSFYNNEISEKSEIFDDQFSVERPDGSNFTLKIRSTKLEDSAMYFCASSDEGVNTEAFFGQGTRLTVV.

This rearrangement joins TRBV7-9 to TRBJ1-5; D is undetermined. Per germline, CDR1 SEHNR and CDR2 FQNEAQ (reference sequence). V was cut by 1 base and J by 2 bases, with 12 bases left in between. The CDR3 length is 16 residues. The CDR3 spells CASSLGVWAGNQPQHF. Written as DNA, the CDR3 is TGTGCCAGCAGCTTAGGAGTGTGGGCTGGCAATCAGCCCCAGCATTTT.

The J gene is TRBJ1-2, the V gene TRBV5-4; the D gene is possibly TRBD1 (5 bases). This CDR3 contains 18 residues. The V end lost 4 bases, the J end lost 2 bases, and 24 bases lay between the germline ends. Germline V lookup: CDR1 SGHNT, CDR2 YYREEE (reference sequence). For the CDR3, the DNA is TGTGCCAGCAGCCGCCGGAGGGAGCTAGGGCGGGGGAACTATGGCTACACCTTC. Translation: CASSRRRELGRGNYGYTF.

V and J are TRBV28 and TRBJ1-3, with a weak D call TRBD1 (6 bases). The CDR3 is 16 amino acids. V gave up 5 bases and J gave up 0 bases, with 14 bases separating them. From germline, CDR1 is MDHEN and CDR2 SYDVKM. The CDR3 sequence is CASSPSQGLSGNTIYF. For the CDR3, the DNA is TGTGCCAGCAGTCCCTCACAGGGCCTCTCTGGAAACACCATATATTTT.